These T cell receptor beta chains were read from a single sample in a study of blood T cells in healthy people across ages. In TCRdb, the 5' RACE reads were re-called with MiXCR into one record per CDR3 protein. The sample yields 1,100,000 or so distinct CDR3 sequences, around 45% seen once. Source material: blood. The receptors here all came from a woman aged 55-70 years in good health. The CDR3 runs from the conserved cysteine through the conserved F or W. A D gene is named only where the DNA matches it firmly. A row's size may be missing; if present it is once, few, many or a size class.

NA | few | TRBJ2-7 | TRBV28 | TGTGCCAGCAGTTCCCGTATTGTGGACGGGGCCTCCTACGAGCAGTACTTC | CASSSRIVDGASYEQYF
TRBD1 | NA | TRBJ2-5 | TRBV13 | TGTGCCAGCAGCTTCGGACAGGGGTGGCCTCAAGAGACCCAGTACTTC | CASSFGQGWPQETQYF
NA | many | TRBJ2-1 | TRBV29-1 | TGCAGCGTCGGACGTCGTGCGTACAATGAGCAGTTCTTC | CSVGRRAYNEQFF
NA | NA | TRBJ2-3 | TRBV3-1 | TGTGCCAGCAGCCAAGATTGGAGTACGCAGTATTTT | CASSQDWSTQYF
NA | few | TRBJ2-7 | TRBV28 | TGTGCCAGCAGTTTGGTTCAGGCCCCACGGGAGCAGTACTTC | CASSLVQAPREQYF
NA | NA | TRBJ1-3 | TRBV20-1 | TGCAGTGCAAGTCCTTCACAGAGCACATCTGGAAACACCATATATTTT | CSASPSQSTSGNTIYF
NA | NA | TRBJ1-1 | TRBV4-2 | TGTGCCAGCAGCCATCGAAGGGGGGGCACGAGGGAAGCTTTCTTT | CASSHRRGGTREAFF
TRBD1 | NA | TRBJ1-1 | TRBV11-1 | TGTGCCAGCAGCCCCGGACAGGTTCACCTACAAGCTTTCTTT | CASSPGQVHLQAFF
TRBD1 | few | TRBJ2-5 | TRBV15 | TGTGCCACCAGTACTCGGGACAGGGACTTTCGGGATCGCGAGACCCAGTACTTC | CATSTRDRDFRDRETQYF
TRBD1 | NA | TRBJ2-1 | TRBV2 | TGTGCCAGCAGTGTCCGGGACAGTCACACCAATGAGCAGTTCTTC | CASSVRDSHTNEQFF
NA | NA | TRBJ1-1 | TRBV7-6 | TGTGCCAGCAGCCTCACCCTTACGGCTGAAGCTTTCTTT | CASSLTLTAEAFF
NA | NA | TRBJ2-6 | TRBV10-3 | TGTGCCATCAGTGAGTCTTCAGGCTCTGGGGCCAACGTCCTGACTTTC | CAISESSGSGANVLTF
TRBD1 | NA | TRBJ2-7 | TRBV28 | TGTGCCAGCAGCACAACCGGGACAGGGGTAGCCTACGAGCGGTACTTC | CASSTTGTGVAYERYF
NA | NA | TRBJ2-3 | TRBV7-2 | TGTGCCAGCAGCCTATACTCCAGGGGGGGAGGGTGGTCAGATACGCAGTATTTT | CASSLYSRGGGWSDTQYF
NA | NA | TRBJ2-5 | TRBV11-2 | TGTGCCAGCAGCTTAGCCAGTGAGTGGCTACAAGAGACCCAGTACTTC | CASSLASEWLQETQYF
TRBD2 | NA | TRBJ2-5 | TRBV7-3 | TGTGCCAGCAGCTTGACTAGCGGGAGGGTCAGGTATAATGAGCAGTACTTC | CASSLTSGRVRYNEQYF
NA | NA | TRBJ2-3 | TRBV2 | TGTGCCAGCAGAGGGGACCCAACGCAGTATTTT | CASRGDPTQYF
NA | NA | TRBJ1-5 | TRBV28 | TGTGCCAGCAGTGATATGGGGGGGACCAATCAGCCCCAGCATTTT | CASSDMGGTNQPQHF
TRBD1 | NA | TRBJ2-1 | TRBV5-1 | TGCGCCAGCAGCTTAGGACAGGGTTTCTACAATGAGCAGTTCTTC | CASSLGQGFYNEQFF
TRBD2 | NA | TRBJ2-1 | TRBV12-3/TRBV12-4 | TGTGCCAGCGAGGGTCTGGCGGGAGGGGGGGACAATGAGCAGTTCTTC | CASEGLAGGGDNEQFF
TRBD2 | NA | TRBJ2-7 | TRBV5-1 | TGCGCCAGCAGCATTTCCGGGACTAGCGGGAGTCCCTCCTACGAGCAGTACTTC | CASSISGTSGSPSYEQYF
NA | NA | TRBJ2-1 | TRBV29-1 | TGCAGCGTTGGGGAGAGTGGGAGTTTAAGCAATGAGCAGTTCTTC | CSVGESGSLSNEQFF
TRBD1 | NA | TRBJ2-3 | TRBV20-1 | TGCAGTGCTTGGTCCTCGACAGGGGTCACAGATACGCAGTATTTT | CSAWSSTGVTDTQYF
NA | few | TRBJ2-7 | TRBV2 | TGTGCCAGCAGTGAAGATCGTCCGAGGGCCCGAAACGAGCAGTACTTC | CASSEDRPRARNEQYF
TRBD1 | NA | TRBJ2-3 | TRBV19 | TGTGCCAGTAGTGAAACCGGGACAGGCACAGATACGCAGTATTTT | CASSETGTGTDTQYF
TRBD1 | NA | TRBJ2-1 | TRBV2 | TGCGCCAGCTACCCGGGACAGGGCTACAATGAGCAGTTCTTC | CASYPGQGYNEQFF
NA | NA | TRBJ1-5 | TRBV6-2/TRBV6-3 | TGTGCCAGCAGTTATGAGTGGGGGACTCAGCCCCAGCATTTT | CASSYEWGTQPQHF
TRBD1 | NA | TRBJ2-4 | TRBV27 | TGTGCCGGCAGAGACAGGGGGCAATACGAGCGGTACTTC | CAGRDRGQYERYF
NA | NA | TRBJ2-7 | TRBV11-2 | TGTGCCAGCAGCAACCCCCCCGGGTACGAGCAGTACTTC | CASSNPPGYEQYF
NA | few | TRBJ2-5 | TRBV4-1 | TGCGCCAGCAGCCAAACCGGGGGAGTGAGCGAGACCCAGTACTTC | CASSQTGGVSETQYF
TRBD2 | NA | TRBJ2-1 | TRBV15 | TGTGCCACCAGCCCTATGAGCGGGAGATACAATGAGCAGTTCTTC | CATSPMSGRYNEQFF
NA | few | TRBJ2-3 | TRBV5-1 | TGCGCCAGCAGCTTGTTAGGACTAACAGATACGCAGTATTTT | CASSLLGLTDTQYF
TRBD2 | once | TRBJ2-1 | TRBV10-3 | TGTGCCATCAGTGGTACTAGCGGGAGCAATGAGCAGTTCTTC | CAISGTSGSNEQFF
NA | NA | TRBJ1-5 | TRBV10-2 | TGCGCCAGCAGTCTCGAAACCAATCAGCCCCAGCATTTT | CASSLETNQPQHF
TRBD1 | NA | TRBJ2-1 | TRBV28 | TGTGCCAGCACCGCCCAAGGACAGGGTGGGTATGAGCAGTTCTTC | CASTAQGQGGYEQFF
NA | few | TRBJ1-1 | TRBV20-1 | TGCAGTGCCAAACCGGGAGGGATTGGCGGGACTGAAGCTTTCTTT | CSAKPGGIGGTEAFF
NA | NA | TRBJ1-1 | TRBV10-1 | TGCGCCAGCAGTGAGTCTAGAACTGAAGCTTTCTTT | CASSESRTEAFF
NA | NA | TRBJ2-7 | TRBV29-1 | TGCAGCGCTGGGGGGGTGGGACAGAACTACGAGCAGTACTTC | CSAGGVGQNYEQYF
TRBD1 | NA | TRBJ1-5 | TRBV4-1 | TGCGCCAGCAGCCAAGGCTGGCAGGGGGCGCAGGTTCAGCCCCAGCATTTT | CASSQGWQGAQVQPQHF
NA | few | TRBJ2-1 | TRBV12-3/TRBV12-4 | TGTGCCAGCAGTTTTCTAGACAACTACAATGAGCAGTTCTTC | CASSFLDNYNEQFF
TRBD1 | NA | TRBJ2-7 | TRBV6-1 | TGTGCCAGCACCGGAGGGACAGGACTATACTACGAGCAGTACTTC | CASTGGTGLYYEQYF
TRBD1 | few | TRBJ2-7 | TRBV12-3/TRBV12-4 | TGTGCCAGCAATCGGGACGGGACAGGGGCCTACGAGCAGTACTTC | CASNRDGTGAYEQYF
NA | NA | TRBJ2-5 | TRBV30 | TGTGCCTGGAGTGTAGAAGGGCTCATAGAGACCCAGTACTTC | CAWSVEGLIETQYF
NA | few | TRBJ2-3 | TRBV18 | TGTGCCAGCTCACCACCTTCGGAAACGGGACACGGCAGAGATACGCAGTATTTT | CASSPPSETGHGRDTQYF
NA | few | TRBJ2-1 | TRBV11-2 | TGTGCCAGCAGCCCTACGCCTCGGGTTTCACGCGGGCCTAATGAGCAGTTCTTC | CASSPTPRVSRGPNEQFF
TRBD2 | NA | TRBJ2-3 | TRBV6-6 | TGTGCCAGCATCGGACTAGCGGGAGGCGTAGATACGCAGTATTTT | CASIGLAGGVDTQYF
NA | many | TRBJ2-3 | TRBV5-1 | TGCGCCAGCAGCTTGGGATCCCACAGCACAGATACGCAGTATTTT | CASSLGSHSTDTQYF
NA | NA | TRBJ1-2 | TRBV6-1 | TGTGCCAGCAGTGAATCGGGTTCAGGCTATGGCTACACCTTC | CASSESGSGYGYTF
NA | few | TRBJ2-1 | TRBV27 | TGTGCCAGCAGTGCCGGGAGACTGGACAATGAGCAGTTCTTC | CASSAGRLDNEQFF
NA | few | TRBJ2-5 | TRBV5-1 | TGCGCCAGCAGCTTGTACTACCACAACCAAGAGACCCAGTACTTC | CASSLYYHNQETQYF
NA | NA | TRBJ2-5 | TRBV11-1 | TGTGCCAGCAGCTCAACCGGGACAAAGCAAGAGACCCAGTACTTC | CASSSTGTKQETQYF
NA | NA | TRBJ2-1 | TRBV6-5 | TGTGCCAGCAGTTACGGAAGAGGGGTATACAATGAGCAGTTCTTC | CASSYGRGVYNEQFF
TRBD2 | few | TRBJ2-1 | TRBV7-6 | TGTGCCAGCAGCCATCGAAAAGGGACTAGCGGGCAATACAATGAGCAGTTCTTC | CASSHRKGTSGQYNEQFF